These 17 T cell receptor beta chains originate from one sample sequenced in a study of CD8 T cells in ankylosing spondylitis. TCRdb re-analysed the 5' RACE reads in MiXCR, keeping a single row per CDR3 protein. The data show 50,000 to 70,000 distinct CDR3 sequences, approximately 5.7% seen once. The sample was synovial fluid, either unsorted or a sorted T cell fraction (not recorded which). These receptors all stem from a male donor with ankylosing spondylitis.

This clonotype was detected a few times. V gene TRBV6-2 or TRBV6-3 combines with J gene TRBJ2-7; D remains unclear. The CDR3 runs to 12 residues. Trimming took off 4 bases at V and 1 base at J, with 5 bases between the two ends. The germline V gene has CDR1 MNHEY and CDR2 SVGEGT. CDR3 region: CASSSESYEQYF. The CDR3 DNA is TGTGCCAGCAGTTCGGAATCCTACGAGCAGTACTTC.

This clonotype was recorded at least ten times. The V call is TRBV20-1, the J call TRBJ2-1, with D possibly matching TRBD2 (6 bases). The CDR3 runs to 15 residues. Trimming removed 4 bases from V and 3 bases from J, with 16 bases in between. Germline-derived CDR1 and CDR2 are DFQATT and SNEGSKA (reference sequence). The CDR3 sequence is CSAIREPNIYNEQFF. The CDR3 nucleotides are TGCAGTGCTATACGGGAGCCCAACATCTACAATGAGCAGTTCTTC.

This clonotype was recorded at least ten times. The chain combines TRBV28 with TRBJ2-6; D gene unclear. CDR1 is MDHEN and CDR2 is SYDVKM in the germline V gene. This CDR3 comprises 14 residues. V lost 6 bases and J lost 0, with 6 bases in between. The CDR3 sequence is CASRSPSGANVLTF. The CDR3 nucleotides are TGTGCCAGCAGGTCGCCCTCTGGGGCCAACGTCCTGACTTTC.

This clonotype appeared many times. The DNA of the CDR3 is TGTGCCAGCAGCTTAGAATTGGAGACCCAGTACTTC. Protein: CASSLELETQYF. The chain has TRBV7-2 and TRBJ2-5; no clear D gene. V lost 1 base to trimming and J lost 5 bases, with 5 bases between them. This CDR3 contains 12 residues. In germline, CDR1 is SGHTA, CDR2 FQGNSA.

There are many counts of this clonotype. The rearrangement joins TRBV10-3 to TRBJ2-5, with TRBD1 matching 7 bases. CDR3 length: 14 amino acids. Germline-derived CDR1 and CDR2 are ENHRY and SYGVKD. The J segment lost 5 bases and the V segment lost 9 bases, leaving 12 bases of the junction unmatched. The CDR3 coding sequence is TGTGCCATATCGGACAGGTTATCCGGGGAGACCCAGTACTTC. This translates into CAISDRLSGETQYF.

This clonotype was detected many times. This chain joins TRBV6-2 or TRBV6-3 and TRBJ1-5, with D perhaps TRBD1 (5 bases). CDR1 is MNHEY and CDR2 is SVGEGT in the germline V gene. The CDR3 runs 16 residues. V lost 2 bases and J 4 bases, leaving 15 bases between the germline ends. CDR3 in amino acids: CASSYGAQRGNQPQHF. Here the CDR3 DNA reads TGTGCCAGCAGTTACGGGGCCCAACGGGGGAATCAGCCCCAGCATTTT.

This clonotype was observed a few times. The V gene is TRBV28, the J gene TRBJ2-5, with D unclear. V was clipped by 7 bases and J by 5 bases, with 11 bases between them. Germline assignment: CDR1 MDHEN and CDR2 SYDVKM. This CDR3 region has 12 residues. The CDR3 is CASNLNGETQYF. DNA for the CDR3: TGTGCCAGCAACTTAAACGGGGAGACCCAGTACTTC.

This clonotype has ten or more counts. The V call is TRBV20-1, the J call TRBJ1-1; 7 nucleotides agree with TRBD1. J lost 3 bases, V lost 6 bases, and 4 bases had no gene match. Germline values: CDR1 DFQATT, CDR2 SNEGSKA (reference sequence). CDR3 length equals 12 residues. CDR3 protein: CSARQGYTEAFF. In DNA, the CDR3 is TGCAGTGCCAGACAGGGTTACACTGAAGCTTTCTTT.

This clonotype was seen repeatedly, ten times or more. CDR3 DNA: TGTGCCAGCTTTTCGCCGGCCGGGGGAGTTTACGAGCAGTACTTC. Protein product: CASFSPAGGVYEQYF. The V call is TRBV27, the J call TRBJ2-7; TRBD2 might be the D (6 bases). V lost 8 bases, J lost 4 bases, and 21 bases lay in between. The CDR3 covers 15 residues. Germline CDR1 reads MNHEY; CDR2 reads SMNVEV (reference sequence).

This clonotype was detected ten times or more. This chain connects TRBV7-6 to TRBJ1-2; perhaps TRBD1 as D (6 bases). The length of the CDR3 is 15 residues. CDR1 and CDR2 from the germline V gene are SGHVS and FNYEAQ. The V gene lost 4 bases and the J gene lost 0 bases, with 12 bases spanning the gap. DNA of the CDR3: TGTGCCAGCAGCTCAGGACAGTGGACTAACTATGGCTACACCTTC. It specifies CASSSGQWTNYGYTF.

At least ten counts were recorded for this clonotype. The chain combines TRBV20-1 with TRBJ2-1; 8 nucleotides match TRBD2. The V gene end was trimmed by 6 bases and the J gene end by 8 bases; junction bases not matched to a gene: 18. CDR3 length equals 16 residues. From germline, CDR1 is DFQATT and CDR2 SNEGSKA (reference sequence). The DNA for the CDR3 is TGCAGTGCCCCCGGGGTAGCGGGACAACGGCTCTATGAGCAGTTCTTC. Residues: CSAPGVAGQRLYEQFF.

Ten or more counts support this clonotype. This chain uses TRBV7-8 with TRBJ1-4; 8 nucleotides match TRBD1. Germline trimming cut 2 bases from V and 3 bases from J; bases unmatched to any gene: 8. Germline V lookup: CDR1 SGHVS, CDR2 FQNEAQ. The CDR3 is 17 amino acids. CDR3 coding DNA: TGTGCCAGCAGCTTATGGTCCAGGGGGCCTCCTAATGAAAAACTGTTTTTT. It encodes CASSLWSRGPPNEKLFF.

This clonotype was seen many times. This CDR3 reads CASTPITPIPAWENEQFF. The CDR3 DNA reads as TGTGCCAGCACCCCCATAACGCCTATTCCGGCATGGGAGAATGAGCAGTTCTTC. This chain uses TRBV2 with TRBJ2-1, with D maybe TRBD2 (5 bases). The CDR3 totals 18 residues. Looked up from germline, CDR1 is SNHLY and CDR2 is FYNNEI. V lost 7 bases and J 7 bases, leaving 29 bases between the germline ends.

This clonotype was seen repeatedly, ten times or more. The chain links TRBV20-1 to TRBJ1-1; tentative D call: TRBD1 (6 bases). The CDR3 consists of 15 residues. V was cut by 3 bases and J by 6 bases, with 20 bases left in between. Germline loops: CDR1 DFQATT, CDR2 SNEGSKA (reference sequence). The CDR3, as DNA: TGCAGTGCTAGGCAATATCGGGACACTTATCCTGAAGCTTTCTTT. Translating it yields CSARQYRDTYPEAFF.

This clonotype was seen at least ten times. The chain employs TRBV7-3 and TRBJ2-3; D is perhaps TRBD1 (6 bases). This CDR3 is 14 amino acids long. Germline V gives CDR1 SGHTA, CDR2 FQGTGA. Trimming took 4 bases from V and 1 from J, leaving 9 bases between them. In DNA form, the CDR3 reads TGTGCCAGCAGCTCCTCAGGGGGCACAGATACGCAGTATTTT. This gives the protein CASSSSGGTDTQYF.

The sample holds many counts of this clonotype. The chain uses TRBV19 and TRBJ2-1; 11 positions agree with TRBD1. This CDR3 is 15 amino acids long. Germline CDR1 and CDR2: LNHDA and SQIVND (reference sequence). The junction had 6 bases not matched to a gene; V was cut back by 3 bases and J by 8 bases. CDR3 nucleotides: TGTGCCAGTAGTATCATAGGGACAGGGGGACATGAGCAGTTCTTC. It codes for CASSIIGTGGHEQFF.

The rearrangement links TRBV7-9 to TRBJ2-1; TRBD1 aligns across 10 bases. The CDR3 covers 16 residues. CDR1 and CDR2 from the germline V gene are SEHNR and FQNEAQ (reference sequence). V lost 1 base to trimming and J lost 4 bases; unmatched junction nucleotides: 4. The CDR3 protein is CASSLEGTGVYNEQFF. The CDR3 DNA reads as TGTGCCAGCAGCTTAGAAGGGACAGGGGTATACAATGAGCAGTTCTTC.